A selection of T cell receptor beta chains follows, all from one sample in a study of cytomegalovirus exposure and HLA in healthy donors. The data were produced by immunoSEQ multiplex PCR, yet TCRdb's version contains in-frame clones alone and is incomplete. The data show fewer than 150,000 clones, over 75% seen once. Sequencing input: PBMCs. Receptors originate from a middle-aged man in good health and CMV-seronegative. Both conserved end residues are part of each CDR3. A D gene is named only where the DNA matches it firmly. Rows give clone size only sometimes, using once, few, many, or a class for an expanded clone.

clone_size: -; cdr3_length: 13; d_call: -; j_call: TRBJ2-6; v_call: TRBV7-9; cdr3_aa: CASPGRGANVLTF; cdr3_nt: TGTGCCAGCCCTGGGAGGGGGGCCAACGTCCTGACTTTC
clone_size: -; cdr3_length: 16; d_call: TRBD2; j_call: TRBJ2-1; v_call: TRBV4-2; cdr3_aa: CASSRGRTSGLDEQFF; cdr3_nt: TGTGCCAGCAGCCGCGGGAGGACTAGCGGGCTAGATGAGCAGTTCTTC
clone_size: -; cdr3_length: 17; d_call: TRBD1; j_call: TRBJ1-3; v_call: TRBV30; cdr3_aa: CAWSVRDRGFSGSTIYF; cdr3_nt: TGTGCCTGGAGTGTACGGGACAGGGGGTTCTCTGGAAGCACCATATATTTT
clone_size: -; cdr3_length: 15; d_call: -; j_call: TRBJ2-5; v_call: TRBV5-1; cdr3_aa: CASSSGGSFGETQYF; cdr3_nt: TGCGCCAGCAGCTCCGGAGGAAGCTTTGGGGAGACCCAGTACTTC
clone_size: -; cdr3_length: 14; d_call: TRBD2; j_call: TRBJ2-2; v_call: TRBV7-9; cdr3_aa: CASSSGLAIGELFF; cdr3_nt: TGTGCCAGCAGCTCTGGACTAGCAATCGGGGAGCTGTTTTTT
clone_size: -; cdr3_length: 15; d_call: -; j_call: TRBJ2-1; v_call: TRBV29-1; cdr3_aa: CSVARDWSSYNEQFF; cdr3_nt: TGCAGCGTCGCTAGGGACTGGAGCTCCTACAATGAGCAGTTCTTC
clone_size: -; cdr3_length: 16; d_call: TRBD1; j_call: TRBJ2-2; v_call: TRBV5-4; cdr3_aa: CASSLGGGMLAGELFF; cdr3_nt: TGTGCCAGCAGCTTGGGAGGGGGCATGTTGGCCGGGGAGCTGTTTTTT
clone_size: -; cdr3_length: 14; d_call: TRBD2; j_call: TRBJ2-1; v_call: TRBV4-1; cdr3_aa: CASSQASGSNEQFF; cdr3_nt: TGCGCCAGCAGCCAAGCTAGCGGGAGCAATGAGCAGTTCTTC
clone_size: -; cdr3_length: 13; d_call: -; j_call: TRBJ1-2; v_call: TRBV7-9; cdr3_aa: CASSSQGLEGYTF; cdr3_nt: TGTGCCAGCAGTTCACAGGGTCTCGAGGGCTACACCTTC
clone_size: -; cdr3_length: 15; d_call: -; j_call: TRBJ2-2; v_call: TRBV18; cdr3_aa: CASSPEAGYAGELFF; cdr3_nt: TGTGCCAGCTCACCAGAGGCAGGGTACGCCGGGGAGCTGTTTTTT
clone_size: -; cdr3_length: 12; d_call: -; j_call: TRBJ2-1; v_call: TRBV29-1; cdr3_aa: CSLLRGYNEQFF; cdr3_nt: TGCAGCCTCCTGCGGGGCTACAATGAGCAGTTCTTC
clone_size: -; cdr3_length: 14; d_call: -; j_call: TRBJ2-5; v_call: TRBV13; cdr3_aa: CASSPDRSGETQYF; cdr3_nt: TGTGCCAGCAGCCCCGACCGCTCGGGTGAGACCCAGTACTTC
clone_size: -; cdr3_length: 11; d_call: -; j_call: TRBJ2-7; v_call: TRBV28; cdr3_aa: CASSFGYEQYF; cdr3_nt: TGTGCCAGCAGTTTCGGCTACGAGCAGTACTTC
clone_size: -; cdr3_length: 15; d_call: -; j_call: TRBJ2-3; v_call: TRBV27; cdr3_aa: CASSLSRRITDTQYF; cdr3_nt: TGTGCCAGCAGTTTATCGCGGCGGATCACAGATACGCAGTATTTT
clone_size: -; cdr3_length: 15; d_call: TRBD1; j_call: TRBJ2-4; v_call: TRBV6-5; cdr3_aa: CASSYRPGQGNIQYF; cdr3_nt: TGTGCCAGCAGTTACAGGCCGGGACAGGGGAACATTCAGTACTTC
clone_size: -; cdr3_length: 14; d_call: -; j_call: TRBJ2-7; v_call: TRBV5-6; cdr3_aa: CASSRDSRGDEQYF; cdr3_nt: TGTGCCAGCAGCCGGGACAGCCGCGGGGACGAGCAGTACTTC
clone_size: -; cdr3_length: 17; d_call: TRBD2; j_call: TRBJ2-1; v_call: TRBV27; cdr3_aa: CASSPTSAGQSYNEQFF; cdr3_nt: TGTGCCAGCAGCCCGACTAGCGCCGGCCAGTCCTACAATGAGCAGTTCTTC
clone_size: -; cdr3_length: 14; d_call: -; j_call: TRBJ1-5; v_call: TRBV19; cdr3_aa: CASSKGHLNQPQHF; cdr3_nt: TGTGCCAGTAGTAAAGGACACCTCAATCAGCCCCAGCATTTT
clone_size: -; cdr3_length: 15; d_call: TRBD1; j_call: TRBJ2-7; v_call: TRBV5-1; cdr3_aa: CASSLGGQGALEQYF; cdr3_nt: TGCGCCAGCAGCTTGGGGGGACAGGGGGCGCTCGAGCAGTACTTC
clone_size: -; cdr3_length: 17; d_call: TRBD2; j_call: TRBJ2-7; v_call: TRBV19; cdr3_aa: CASSAVGRQRGTYEQYF; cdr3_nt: TGTGCCAGTAGTGCCGTAGGGAGGCAGCGGGGGACCTACGAGCAGTACTTC
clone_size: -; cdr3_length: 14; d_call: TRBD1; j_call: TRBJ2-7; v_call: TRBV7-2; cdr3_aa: CASSLGTGVSEQYF; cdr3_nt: TGTGCCAGCAGCTTAGGGACAGGGGTGAGTGAGCAGTACTTC
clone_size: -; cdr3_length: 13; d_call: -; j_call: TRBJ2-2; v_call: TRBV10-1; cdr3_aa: CASSETGTGELFF; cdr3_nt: TGCGCCAGCAGTGAGACGGGAACCGGGGAGCTGTTTTTT
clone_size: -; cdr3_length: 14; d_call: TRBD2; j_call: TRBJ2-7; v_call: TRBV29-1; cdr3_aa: CSVAPGSGGYEQYF; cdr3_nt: TGCAGCGTCGCCCCGGGGAGCGGGGGTTACGAGCAGTACTTC
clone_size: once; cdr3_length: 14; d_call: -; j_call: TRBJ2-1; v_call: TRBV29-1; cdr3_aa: CSVETGTFENEQFF; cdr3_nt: TGCAGCGTTGAAACAGGGACGTTTGAGAATGAGCAGTTCTTC
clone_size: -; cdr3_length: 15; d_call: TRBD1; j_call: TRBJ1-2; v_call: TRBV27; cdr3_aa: CASSQQGAGIYGYTF; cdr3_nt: TGTGCCAGCAGTCAACAGGGGGCAGGCATCTATGGCTACACCTTC
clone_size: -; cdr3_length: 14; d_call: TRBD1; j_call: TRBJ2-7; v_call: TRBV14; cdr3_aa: CASSLRQGFDEQYF; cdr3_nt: TGTGCCAGCAGCCTAAGACAGGGGTTCGACGAGCAGTACTTC
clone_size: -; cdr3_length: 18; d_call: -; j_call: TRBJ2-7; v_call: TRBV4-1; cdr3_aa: CASSPGPGGVGAQGEQYF; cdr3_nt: TGCGCCAGCAGCCCCGGCCCCGGTGGGGTGGGGGCTCAGGGCGAGCAGTACTTC
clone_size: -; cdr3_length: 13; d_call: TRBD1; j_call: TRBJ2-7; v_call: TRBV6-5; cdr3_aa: CASSQDRYGEQYF; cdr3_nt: TGTGCCAGCAGTCAGGACAGGTACGGCGAGCAGTACTTC
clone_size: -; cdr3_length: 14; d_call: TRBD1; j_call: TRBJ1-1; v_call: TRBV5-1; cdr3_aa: CASSKDRGGTEAFF; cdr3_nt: TGCGCCAGCAGCAAGGACAGGGGGGGCACTGAAGCTTTCTTT
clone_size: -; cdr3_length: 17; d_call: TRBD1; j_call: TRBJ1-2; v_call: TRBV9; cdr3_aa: CASSVGGQRTNYYGYTF; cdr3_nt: TGTGCCAGCAGCGTAGGGGGACAGCGGACCAACTACTATGGCTACACCTTC
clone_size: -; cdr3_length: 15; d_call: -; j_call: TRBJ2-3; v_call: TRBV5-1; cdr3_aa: CASSLSSGSTDTQYF; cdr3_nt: TGCGCCAGCAGCTTATCAAGCGGGAGCACAGATACGCAGTATTTT
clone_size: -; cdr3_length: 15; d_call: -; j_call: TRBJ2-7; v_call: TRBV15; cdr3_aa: CATSREGGVGYEQYF; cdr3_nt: TGTGCCACCAGCAGAGAAGGAGGGGTTGGGTACGAGCAGTACTTC
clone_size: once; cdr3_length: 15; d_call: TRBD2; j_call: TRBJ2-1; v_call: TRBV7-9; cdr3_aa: CASSLDLAGDNEQFF; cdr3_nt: TGTGCCAGCAGCTTAGATTTAGCGGGGGACAATGAGCAGTTCTTC
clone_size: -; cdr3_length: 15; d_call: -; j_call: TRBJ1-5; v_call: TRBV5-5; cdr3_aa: CASSLGANSNQPQHF; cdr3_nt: TGTGCCAGCAGCCTAGGGGCAAACAGCAATCAGCCCCAGCATTTT
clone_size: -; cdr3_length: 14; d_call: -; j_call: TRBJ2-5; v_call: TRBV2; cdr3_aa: CASLRGGYQETQYF; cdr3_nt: TGTGCCAGCCTCCGGGGTGGATACCAAGAGACCCAGTACTTC
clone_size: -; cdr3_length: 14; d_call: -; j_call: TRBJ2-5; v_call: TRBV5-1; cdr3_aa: CASSYQLDGETQYF; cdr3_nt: TGCGCCAGCAGCTACCAGCTAGACGGGGAGACCCAGTACTTC
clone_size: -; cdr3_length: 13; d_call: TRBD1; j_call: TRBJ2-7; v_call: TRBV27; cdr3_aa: CASGWDRTYEQYF; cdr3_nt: TGTGCCAGCGGCTGGGACAGAACCTACGAGCAGTACTTC
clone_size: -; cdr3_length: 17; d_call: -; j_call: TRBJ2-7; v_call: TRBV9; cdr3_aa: CATESRPRGTVSYEQYF; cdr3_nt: TGTGCCACCGAATCCCGCCCCCGGGGTACTGTCTCCTACGAGCAGTACTTC
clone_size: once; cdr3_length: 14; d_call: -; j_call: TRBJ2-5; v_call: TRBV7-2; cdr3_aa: CASSLVSSPEAQYF; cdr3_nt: TGTGCCAGCAGCTTAGTCAGCAGCCCAGAGGCCCAGTACTTC
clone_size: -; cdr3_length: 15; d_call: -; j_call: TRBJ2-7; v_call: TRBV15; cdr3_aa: CATSRGTISAYEQYF; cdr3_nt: TGTGCCACCAGCAGAGGGACAATCTCAGCCTACGAGCAGTACTTC
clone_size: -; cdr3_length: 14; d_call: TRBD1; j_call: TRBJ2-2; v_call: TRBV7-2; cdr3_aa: CASSERGGAGELFF; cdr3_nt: TGTGCCAGCAGTGAACGAGGGGGCGCCGGGGAGCTGTTTTTT
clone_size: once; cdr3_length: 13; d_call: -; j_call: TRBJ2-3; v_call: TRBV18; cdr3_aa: CASSPPLTDTQYF; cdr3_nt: TGTGCCAGCTCACCACCCCTCACAGATACGCAGTATTTT